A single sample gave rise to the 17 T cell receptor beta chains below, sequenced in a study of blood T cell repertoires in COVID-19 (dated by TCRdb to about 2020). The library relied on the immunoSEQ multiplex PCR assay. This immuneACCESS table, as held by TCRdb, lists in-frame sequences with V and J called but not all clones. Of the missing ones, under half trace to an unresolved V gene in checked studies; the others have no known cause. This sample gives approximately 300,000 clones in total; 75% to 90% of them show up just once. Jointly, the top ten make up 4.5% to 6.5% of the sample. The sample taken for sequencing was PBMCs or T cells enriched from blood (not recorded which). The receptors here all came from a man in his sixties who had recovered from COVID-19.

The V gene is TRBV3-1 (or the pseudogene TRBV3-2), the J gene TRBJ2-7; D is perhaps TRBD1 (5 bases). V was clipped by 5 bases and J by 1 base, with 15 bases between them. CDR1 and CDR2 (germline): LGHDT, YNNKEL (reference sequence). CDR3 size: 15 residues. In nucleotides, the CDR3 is TGTGCCAGCAGCGATAGAGGTCAGGGTTCCTACGAGCAGTACTTC. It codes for CASSDRGQGSYEQYF.

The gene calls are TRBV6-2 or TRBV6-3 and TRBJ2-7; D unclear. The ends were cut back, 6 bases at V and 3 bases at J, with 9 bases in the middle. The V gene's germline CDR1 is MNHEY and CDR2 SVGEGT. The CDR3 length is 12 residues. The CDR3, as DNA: TGTGCCAGCAGCCGGCAGAACTACGAGCAGTACTTC. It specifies CASSRQNYEQYF.

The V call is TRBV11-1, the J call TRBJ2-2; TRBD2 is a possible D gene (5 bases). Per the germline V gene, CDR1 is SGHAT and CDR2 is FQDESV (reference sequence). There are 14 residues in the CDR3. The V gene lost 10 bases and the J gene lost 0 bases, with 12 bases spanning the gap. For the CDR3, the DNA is TGTGCCACCCGAGGGCTCCCGAACACCGGGGAGCTGTTTTTT. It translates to CATRGLPNTGELFF.

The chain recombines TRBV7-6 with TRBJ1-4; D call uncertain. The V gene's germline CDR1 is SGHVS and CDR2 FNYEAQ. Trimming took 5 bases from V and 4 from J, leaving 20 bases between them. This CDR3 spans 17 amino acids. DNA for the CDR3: TGTGCCAGCAGCAGAGAGCCCGTCTCTACGATTAATGAAAAACTGTTTTTT. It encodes CASSREPVSTINEKLFF.

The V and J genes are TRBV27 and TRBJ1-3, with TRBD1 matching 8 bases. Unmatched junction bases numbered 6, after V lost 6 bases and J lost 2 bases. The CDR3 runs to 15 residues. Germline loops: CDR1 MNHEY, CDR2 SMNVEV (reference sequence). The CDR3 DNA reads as TGTGCCAGCAGCACCCAGGGGGCAGCTGGAAACACCATATATTTT. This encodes CASSTQGAAGNTIYF.

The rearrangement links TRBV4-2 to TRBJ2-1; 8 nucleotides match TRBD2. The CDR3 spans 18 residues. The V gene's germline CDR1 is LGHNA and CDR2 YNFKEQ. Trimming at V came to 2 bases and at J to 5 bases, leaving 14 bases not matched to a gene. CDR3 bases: TGTGCCAGCAGCCAACGTTTCTCTACTAGCGGCCCCCACAATGAGCAGTTCTTC. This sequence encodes CASSQRFSTSGPHNEQFF.

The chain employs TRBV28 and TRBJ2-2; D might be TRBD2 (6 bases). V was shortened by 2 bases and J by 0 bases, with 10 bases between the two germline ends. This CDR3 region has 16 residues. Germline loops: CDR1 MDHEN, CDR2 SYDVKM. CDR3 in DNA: TGTGCCAGCAGTTTAGTGGGGGGTACGAACACCGGGGAGCTGTTTTTT. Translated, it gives CASSLVGGTNTGELFF.

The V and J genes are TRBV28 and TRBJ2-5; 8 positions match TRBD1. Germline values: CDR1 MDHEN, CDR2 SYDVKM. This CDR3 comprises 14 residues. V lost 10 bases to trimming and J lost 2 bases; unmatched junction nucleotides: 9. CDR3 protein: CATRTGPRQETQYF. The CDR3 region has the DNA TGTGCCACCCGGACAGGGCCCCGTCAAGAGACCCAGTACTTC.

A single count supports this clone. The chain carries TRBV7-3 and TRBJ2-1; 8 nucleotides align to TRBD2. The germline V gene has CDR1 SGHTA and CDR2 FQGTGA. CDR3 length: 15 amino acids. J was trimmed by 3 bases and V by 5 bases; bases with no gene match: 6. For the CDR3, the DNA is TGTGCCAGCAGCCCCCAACTAGCGGTCTACAATGAGCAGTTCTTC. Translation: CASSPQLAVYNEQFF. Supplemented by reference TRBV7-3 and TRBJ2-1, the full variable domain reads GAGVSQTPSNKVTEKGKYVELRCDPISGHTALYWYRQSLGQGPEFLIYFQGTGAADDSGLPNDRFFAVRPEGSVSTLKIQRTERGDSAVYLCASSPQLAVYNEQFFGPGTRLTVL.

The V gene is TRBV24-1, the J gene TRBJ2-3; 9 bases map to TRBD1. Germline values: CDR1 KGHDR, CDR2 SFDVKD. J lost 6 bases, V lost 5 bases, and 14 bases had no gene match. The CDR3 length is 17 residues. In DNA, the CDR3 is TGTGCCACCAGTGGTGAGGGACAGGGTGCTTTCATTGATACGCAGTATTTT. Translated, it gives CATSGEGQGAFIDTQYF.

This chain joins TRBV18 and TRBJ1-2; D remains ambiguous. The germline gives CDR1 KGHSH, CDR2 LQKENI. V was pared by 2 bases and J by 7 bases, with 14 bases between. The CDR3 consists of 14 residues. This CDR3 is CASSPGLWGGGYTF. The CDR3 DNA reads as TGTGCCAGCTCACCAGGCCTGTGGGGAGGTGGCTACACCTTC.

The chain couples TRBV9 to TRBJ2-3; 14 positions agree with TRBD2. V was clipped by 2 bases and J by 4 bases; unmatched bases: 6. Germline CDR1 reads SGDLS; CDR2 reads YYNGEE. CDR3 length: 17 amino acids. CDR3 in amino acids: CASSVGTSGREADTQYF. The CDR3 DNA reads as TGTGCCAGCAGCGTTGGGACTAGCGGGAGAGAGGCAGATACGCAGTATTTT. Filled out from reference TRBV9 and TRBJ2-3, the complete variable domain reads DSGVTQTPKHLITATGQRVTLRCSPRSGDLSVYWYQQSLDQGLQFLIQYYNGEERAKGNILERFSAQQFPDLHSELNLSSLELGDSALYFCASSVGTSGREADTQYFGPGTRLTVL.

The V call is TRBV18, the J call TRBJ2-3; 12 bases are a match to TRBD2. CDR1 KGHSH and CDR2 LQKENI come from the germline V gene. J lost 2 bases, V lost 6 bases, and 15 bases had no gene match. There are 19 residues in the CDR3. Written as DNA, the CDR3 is TGTGCCAGCTCCACCCTAACGTCTAGCGGGAGGGCCCCCACAGATACGCAGTATTTT. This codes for CASSTLTSSGRAPTDTQYF. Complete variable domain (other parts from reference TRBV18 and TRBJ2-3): NAGVMQNPRHLVRRRGQEARLRCSPMKGHSHVYWYRQLPEEGLKFMVYLQKENIIDESGMPKERFSAEFPKEGPSILRIQQVVRGDSAAYFCASSTLTSSGRAPTDTQYFGPGTRLTVL.

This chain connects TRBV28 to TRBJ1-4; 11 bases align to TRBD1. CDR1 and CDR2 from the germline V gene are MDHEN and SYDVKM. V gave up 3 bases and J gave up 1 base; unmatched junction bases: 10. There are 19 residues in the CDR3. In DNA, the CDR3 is TGTGCCAGCAGTTTCAGGACAGGGGGCGGGGTAATAACTAATGAAAAACTGTTTTTT. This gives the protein CASSFRTGGGVITNEKLFF. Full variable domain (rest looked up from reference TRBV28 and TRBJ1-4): DVKVTQSSRYLVKRTGEKVFLECVQDMDHENMFWYRQDPGLGLRLIYFSYDVKMKEKGDIPEGYSVSREKKERFSLILESASTNQTSMYLCASSFRTGGGVITNEKLFFGSGTQLSVL.

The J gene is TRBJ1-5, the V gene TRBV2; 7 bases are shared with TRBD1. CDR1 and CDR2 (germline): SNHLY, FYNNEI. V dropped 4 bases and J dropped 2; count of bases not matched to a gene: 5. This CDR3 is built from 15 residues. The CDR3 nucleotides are TGTGCCAGCAGTGGACAGGGTGGGGGCAATCAGCCCCAGCATTTT. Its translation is CASSGQGGGNQPQHF.

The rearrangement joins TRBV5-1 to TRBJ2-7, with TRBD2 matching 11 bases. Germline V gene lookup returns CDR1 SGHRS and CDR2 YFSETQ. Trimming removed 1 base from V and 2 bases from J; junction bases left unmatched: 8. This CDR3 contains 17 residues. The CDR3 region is CASSLRVAGGATYEQYF. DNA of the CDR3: TGCGCCAGCAGCTTGAGAGTAGCGGGAGGGGCCACCTACGAGCAGTACTTC.

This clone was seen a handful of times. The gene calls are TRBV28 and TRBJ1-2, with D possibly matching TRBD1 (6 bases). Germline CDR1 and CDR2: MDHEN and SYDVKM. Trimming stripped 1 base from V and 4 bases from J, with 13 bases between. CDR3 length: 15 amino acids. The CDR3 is CASSLYPRGPYGYTF. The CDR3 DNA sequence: TGTGCCAGCAGTTTATATCCCAGGGGACCCTATGGCTACACCTTC.